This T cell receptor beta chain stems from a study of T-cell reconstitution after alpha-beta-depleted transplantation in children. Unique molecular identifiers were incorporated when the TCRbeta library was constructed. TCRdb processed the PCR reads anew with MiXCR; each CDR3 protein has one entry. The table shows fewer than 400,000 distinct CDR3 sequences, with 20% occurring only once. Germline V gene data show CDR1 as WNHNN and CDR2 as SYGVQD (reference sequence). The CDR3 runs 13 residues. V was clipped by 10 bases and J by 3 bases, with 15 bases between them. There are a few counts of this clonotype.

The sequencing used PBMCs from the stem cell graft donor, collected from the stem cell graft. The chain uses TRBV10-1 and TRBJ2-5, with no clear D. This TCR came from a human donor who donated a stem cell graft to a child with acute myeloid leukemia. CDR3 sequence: CATSRSKEETQYF. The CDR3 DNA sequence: TGCGCCACCTCGAGGTCGAAGGAAGAGACCCAGTACTTC.